This TCR beta chain appears in the sequencing data of a study of shared clonotypes between healthy human individuals (dated by TCRdb to 2018 to 2021). For the study in its entirety: A couple of women and three men aged 18 to 49 years were included in the cohort. Per donor, three plates each were used for CD4 naive and CD4 memory, two for CD8 naive, and one for CD8 memory. To estimate repertoire size and how much clonotype sharing occurs between individuals, the study deeply sequenced the blood TCR repertoires of several healthy adults. Different laboratories and diverse techniques were used to prepare libraries and sequence TCR repertoires, to increase sequencing depth and limit assay-specific biases. Between about 0.8 and 8.9 billion PBMCs per donor were obtained by leukapheresis.

Using the deep immunoSEQ assay, TCR CDR3 regions were amplified from genomic DNA by multiplex PCR. Genomic DNA extracted from each cell subset was distributed evenly over all wells of several immunoSEQ 96-well plates, and each plate served as one replicate. For sorted subsets, each replicate PCR was loaded with around 220 ng genomic DNA, equivalent to 25,000 to 30,000 T cell genomes. The purified libraries were quantified using a Qubit 3.0 fluorometer, sized with a Bioanalyzer 2100, and then quantified again using the KAPA Library Quantification kit. Each immunoSEQ 96-well plate was sequenced on its own single-read 150-cycle Illumina NextSeq 550 flow cell. Per the original workflow: The immunoSEQ output contained only junctional sequences without quality scores, so filtering could not match that applied to full-length reads. Sequences were annotated with PyIR, a Python wrapper for IgBLAST v1.9, and V/J genes and CDR3 were assigned using IMGT germline references. Any read was removed if the V/J assignment was weak (E-value above 1e-6), the CDR3 was missing, or the read contained stop codons, out-of-frame junctions, or ambiguous translated residues. V3J clonotypes were defined as sequences sharing the same inferred V gene, J gene, and CDR3 amino acid sequence. To compute the percentage overlap between repertoires, the number of shared unique clonotypes was divided by the size of the smaller repertoire. RTK rarefaction, the Chao1 estimator, and Recon v2.1 estimates of unobserved clonotypes were used to assess repertoire richness. Generation probabilities for all TCRbeta clonotypes obtained by the gDNA method from a handful of donors were computed using OLGA. The immuneACCESS repertoire file appears here via TCRdb, limited to in-frame rearrangements. These files lack a portion of the clones; in checked studies, under half of the deficit traces to unresolved V genes, and the cause of the others is not known. V, J and clone size are taken as reported in that table, and D and trimming were inferred from the DNA itself. This sample has roughly 2.2 million clones in its table, and over 90% of those were observed once. The leading ten clones occupy about 0.37% of the sample.

Overall results and qualifications from the work: Only blood was sampled, and tissue TCR repertoires likely differ from those in blood. The small number of donors limited the genetic and exposure-history diversity represented. Clonotypes shared by all four sorted-subset donors showed higher generation probabilities than non-shared clonotypes. Pairwise subsampling indicated that sequencing depth was expected to affect the degree of clonotype sharing among donors. Naive subsets generally had larger estimated clonotype richness than memory subsets. Incomplete sequencing was indicated by rarefaction of sorted-subset datasets, despite the large sequencing depth. Across four donors, roughly 5.4% of naive CD4, more than 3% of naive CD8, around 2.1% of memory CD4, and about 0.44% of memory CD8 clonotypes were shared.

Healthy HIV-negative adults with no recently reported acute infections or vaccinations were included as donors. Every donor was a Caucasian adult living in Nashville, Tennessee, USA. CD4+ T cells were enriched through magnetic negative selection, after which naive cells were positively selected on CD45RA and the remaining negative fraction served as the memory subset. After blood collection by leukapheresis, PBMCs were isolated using Ficoll-Histopaque density gradient centrifugation and then cryopreserved in the vapor phase of liquid nitrogen. Analytical flow cytometry was used to check the purity and quantity of each magnetically sorted T cell population. Genomic DNA was isolated from each sorted fraction and quantified by UV absorbance on a Nanodrop 2000c. This clone was counted a single time. Its antigen specificity is not known. Per-nucleotide qualities are absent, and no much larger clonotype sits a single base away.

From the cysteine up to the phenylalanine, the CDR3 has a length of 14 residues. The read is trimmed to its CDR3 DNA, 42 bases read in frame from base 1. Per the germline V gene (reference sequence), MNHNY is the CDR1 and SVGAGI is the CDR2. From V the trimming removes 10 bases and from J it removes 4 bases, while the gene matches leave 13 bases of the junction unaccounted for. This TCR was sampled from a man between 18 and 35 years old in good health. Some clones in this sample may be carry-over from other donors' samples. Here the chain combines TRBV6-6 and TRBJ2-7; TRBD1 matches 7 bases in the middle. The sample was naive CD4+ T cells from PBMCs. The cell subset or site tag for this specimen amounts to: CD45RA+ positively selected. The CDR3 is CATTTRQGQYEQYF. The base sequence is TGTGCCACCACGACCCGACAGGGACAATACGAGCAGTACTTC.